The present T cell receptor (beta chain) was sequenced within a study of tumor and adjacent non-tumor tissue in lung cancer. TCRbeta libraries were built with three rounds of nested PCR, modified from ARM-PCR. Using its own MiXCR run on the multiplex PCR reads, TCRdb lists one record per CDR3 protein. The table includes 120,000 or so distinct CDR3 sequences, around three fifths detected once. This sample's RNA came from whole unsorted tissue. Trimming pared 5 bases from V and 5 bases from J, leaving 19 bases between. This CDR3 spans 15 amino acids. Per germline, CDR1 SGHAT and CDR2 FQDESV (reference sequence).

This clonotype was obtained from a man aged 25 to 45 with non-small cell lung cancer. Sequencing was performed on lung tumor tissue. The chain employs TRBV11-1 and TRBJ2-7, with a possible D match to TRBD1 (6 bases). DNA of the CDR3: TGTGCCAGCAGCCCGTTGTCGGGACACCCCCACGAGCAGTACTTC. It encodes CASSPLSGHPHEQYF.